One sample yielded the 17 T cell receptor beta chains listed below, sequenced in a study of T cells in Graves' hyperthyroidism and ophthalmopathy. RNA transcripts were the template for amplifying TCR beta CDR3 regions. Carried out on the TCR CDR3, a first-round RT-PCR used the HTBI primer set. TCRdb recomputed calls from the multiplex PCR reads with MiXCR, one row per CDR3 protein. The data hold more than 450,000 distinct CDR3 sequences, with 14% observed a single time. The sequenced sample consisted of blood. The source of these receptors is a woman in her thirties or forties with Graves' hyperthyroidism.

There are many counts of this clonotype. V gene TRBV7-2 combines with J gene TRBJ1-1; D remains ambiguous. Germline CDR1 is SGHTA and CDR2 is FQGNSA. V lost 2 bases and J lost 1, with 8 bases in between. This CDR3 is built from 14 residues. CDR3: CASSLTLSNTEAFF. The CDR3 bases are TGTGCCAGCAGCTTAACACTGTCGAACACTGAAGCTTTCTTT.

Many counts were recorded for this clonotype. This rearrangement joins TRBV6-1 to TRBJ1-2; maybe TRBD1 (5 bases). Germline V gene data show CDR1 as MNHNS and CDR2 as SASEGT. V shed 4 bases and J shed 4 bases, with 16 bases lying between them. The CDR3 spans 15 residues. DNA for the CDR3: TGTGCCAGCAGTGGCGGGGCAGGGCGGGGCTATGGCTACACCTTC. Translation gives CASSGGAGRGYGYTF.

This clonotype was detected a few times. The chain carries TRBV9 and TRBJ1-6; a possible D gene is TRBD1 (5 bases). Between the trimmed V and J ends, which lost 0 bases and 6 bases, there was a span of 7 bases. Per the germline V gene, CDR1 is SGDLS and CDR2 is YYNGEE. There are 14 residues in the CDR3. This chain's CDR3 is CASSVEQANSPLHF. The CDR3 DNA sequence: TGTGCCAGCAGCGTAGAACAGGCTAATTCACCCCTCCACTTT. Combining the CDR3 with reference TRBV9 and TRBJ1-6 gives the whole variable domain DSGVTQTPKHLITATGQRVTLRCSPRSGDLSVYWYQQSLDQGLQFLIQYYNGEERAKGNILERFSAQQFPDLHSELNLSSLELGDSALYFCASSVEQANSPLHFGNGTRLTVT.

The CDR3 nucleotides read TGTGCCTGGAGTGTTTTTGTGGACGAGCAGTACTTC. It specifies CAWSVFVDEQYF. The J gene is TRBJ2-7, the V gene TRBV30; D remains ambiguous. The CDR3 consists of 12 residues. Germline V CDR1 and CDR2: GTSNPN, SVGIG (reference sequence). Trimming cost V 0 bases and J 5 bases, with 8 bases left between them.

This clonotype was counted ten times or more. The chain carries TRBV7-2 and TRBJ2-1; TRBD2 agrees at 10 bases. This CDR3 comprises 16 residues. V gave up 5 bases and J gave up 1 base; unmatched junction bases: 5. Germline V gives CDR1 SGHTA, CDR2 FQGNSA. CDR3 sequence reads: CASSQLAGASYNEQFF. CDR3 coding DNA: TGTGCCAGCAGCCAGCTAGCGGGAGCGTCCTACAATGAGCAGTTCTTC.

This chain uses TRBV29-1 with TRBJ1-1; 7 bases fit TRBD1. The J segment lost 3 bases and the V segment lost 6 bases, leaving 7 bases of the junction unmatched. Germline values: CDR1 SQVTM, CDR2 ANQGSEA. CDR3 length: 13 residues. CDR3 loop: CSVPQGDDTEAFF. The CDR3, as DNA: TGCAGCGTCCCGCAGGGGGATGACACTGAAGCTTTCTTT.

This clonotype has a handful of counts. This chain uses TRBV5-1 with TRBJ2-5; TRBD2 matches 14 bases. The CDR3 covers 17 residues. The germline CDR1 and CDR2 sequences are SGHRS and YFSETQ. V lost 0 bases and J lost 5; bases outside the gene matches: 6. The chain's CDR3 is CASSLGGTSGSSETQYF. CDR3 coding DNA: TGCGCCAGCAGCTTGGGGGGGACTAGCGGGAGTTCGGAGACCCAGTACTTC.

Many counts were recorded for this clonotype. The rearrangement uses TRBV12-3 or TRBV12-4 and TRBJ2-5; D tentatively fits TRBD1 or TRBD2 (6 bases each). Trimming left V 7 bases short and J 1 base short, with 10 bases between. The CDR3 contains 13 residues. The CDR3 region is CASTWGAQETQYF. CDR3 nucleotide sequence: TGTGCCAGCACCTGGGGGGCCCAAGAGACCCAGTACTTC.

In its sample, this clonotype was seen many times. The chain is built from TRBV7-2 and TRBJ1-1; D is unresolved. The germline V and J ends were trimmed by 0 bases and 1 base, with 6 bases remaining between them. Germline CDR1 reads SGHTA; CDR2 reads FQGNSA. This CDR3 contains 14 residues. CDR3 nucleotides: TGTGCCAGCAGCTTAGCTTTGGAGAACACTGAAGCTTTCTTT. Translation gives CASSLALENTEAFF. The variable domain in full, with the rest retrieved from reference TRBV7-2 and TRBJ1-1, is GAGVSQSPSNKVTEKGKDVELRCDPISGHTALYWYRQSLGQGLEFLIYFQGNSAPDKSGLPSDRFSAERTGGSVSTLTIQRTQQEDSAVYLCASSLALENTEAFFGQGTRLTVV.

Ten or more counts support this clonotype. J is TRBJ1-1 and V is TRBV5-1, with 7 bases matching TRBD1. Germline assignment: CDR1 SGHRS and CDR2 YFSETQ. The length of the CDR3 is 15 residues. Trimming at V came to 4 bases and at J to 3 bases, leaving 9 bases not matched to a gene. The CDR3, as DNA: TGCGCCAGCAGCCCAGGGGGGTGGGCCGACACTGAAGCTTTCTTT. Protein product: CASSPGGWADTEAFF.

This clonotype was detected only a few times. DNA for the CDR3: TGTGCCAGCAGCCAAGATGAGGGGGCTCTCAACTATGGCTACACCTTC. Amino acid sequence: CASSQDEGALNYGYTF. V usage is TRBV4-2 and J usage is TRBJ1-2; 7 bases align to TRBD1. This CDR3 region has 16 residues. After removal of 0 bases from V and 2 bases from J, the junction contained 6 bases not matched to a gene. The V gene's germline CDR1 is LGHNA and CDR2 YNFKEQ.

This clonotype was counted only a few times. A clone one base away is much larger, so this may be a read error. The rearrangement links TRBV27 to TRBJ2-1; 9 bases align to TRBD1. This CDR3 is 14 amino acids long. J was trimmed by 6 bases and V by 10 bases; bases with no gene match: 10. Germline V gene lookup returns CDR1 MNHEY and CDR2 SMNVEV (reference sequence). The CDR3 sequence: CANSRQGGGNEQFF. The CDR3 coding sequence is TGTGCCAACAGCCGACAGGGGGGGGGCAATGAGCAGTTCTTC.

This clonotype was observed at least ten times. V gene TRBV20-1 combines with J gene TRBJ2-1; 9 bases line up with TRBD2. The ends lost 6 bases at V and 5 bases at J; junction bases unmatched: 8. The CDR3 totals 14 residues. The germline CDR1 and CDR2 sequences are DFQATT and SNEGSKA (reference sequence). CDR3 in DNA: TGCAGTGCGCCCTGGGCTAGCGGGAACAATGAGCAGTTCTTC. This encodes CSAPWASGNNEQFF.

This clonotype has just a few counts. The J gene is TRBJ2-1, the V gene TRBV27; tentative D call: TRBD1 (5 bases). Germline CDR1 reads MNHEY; CDR2 reads SMNVEV (reference sequence). This CDR3 is 13 amino acids long. The V gene lost 5 bases and the J gene lost 12 bases, with 17 bases spanning the gap. Here the CDR3 DNA reads TGTGCCAGCAGTCACAATGGGGCTAGTAGGCAGTTCTTC. Translated, it gives CASSHNGASRQFF.

The table lists this clonotype with many counts. As DNA, the CDR3 is TGTGCCAGCAGCTTAGCTGGGGCCCCCGGACATGGCTACACCTTC. This codes for CASSLAGAPGHGYTF. The chain links TRBV7-2 to TRBJ1-2; maybe TRBD1 (5 bases). This CDR3 has 15 amino acids. Germline assignment: CDR1 SGHTA and CDR2 FQGNSA. V was shortened by 0 bases and J by 6 bases, with 14 bases between the two germline ends.

This clonotype was seen ten or more times. The chain couples TRBV7-8 to TRBJ2-1, with TRBD2 identical over 9 bases. CDR3 length equals 18 residues. Trimming at V came to 2 bases and at J to 0 bases, leaving 8 bases not matched to a gene. Per germline, CDR1 SGHVS and CDR2 FQNEAQ. The CDR3 region has the DNA TGTGCCAGCAGCTTACCAGGGACTAGCACTTACTCCTACAATGAGCAGTTCTTC. This translates into CASSLPGTSTYSYNEQFF.

This clonotype has a count of ten or more. V usage is TRBV7-8 and J usage is TRBJ2-7; 14 positions match TRBD2. Germline trimming cut 4 bases from V and 3 bases from J; bases unmatched to any gene: 14. The germline V gene encodes CDR1 SGHVS and CDR2 FQNEAQ. This CDR3 is 19 amino acids long. Here the CDR3 reads CASSSQRAGLAGVYYEQYF. The CDR3 coding sequence is TGTGCCAGCAGCTCCCAGAGGGCGGGACTAGCGGGAGTCTACTACGAGCAGTACTTC.